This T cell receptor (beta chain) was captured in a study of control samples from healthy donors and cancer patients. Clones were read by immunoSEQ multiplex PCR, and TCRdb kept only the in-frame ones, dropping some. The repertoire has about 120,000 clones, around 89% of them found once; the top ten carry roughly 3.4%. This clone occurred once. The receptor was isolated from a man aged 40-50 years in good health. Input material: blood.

CDR3 in DNA: TGTGCCAGTAGGCCGACAGGGATCAGACAGCCCCAGCATTTT. Translated, it gives CASRPTGIRQPQHF. The gene calls are TRBV19 and TRBJ1-5; 7 bases fit TRBD1. The J segment lost 7 bases and the V segment lost 6 bases, leaving 9 bases of the junction unmatched. The CDR3 contains 14 residues. The germline gives CDR1 LNHDA, CDR2 SQIVND (reference sequence).